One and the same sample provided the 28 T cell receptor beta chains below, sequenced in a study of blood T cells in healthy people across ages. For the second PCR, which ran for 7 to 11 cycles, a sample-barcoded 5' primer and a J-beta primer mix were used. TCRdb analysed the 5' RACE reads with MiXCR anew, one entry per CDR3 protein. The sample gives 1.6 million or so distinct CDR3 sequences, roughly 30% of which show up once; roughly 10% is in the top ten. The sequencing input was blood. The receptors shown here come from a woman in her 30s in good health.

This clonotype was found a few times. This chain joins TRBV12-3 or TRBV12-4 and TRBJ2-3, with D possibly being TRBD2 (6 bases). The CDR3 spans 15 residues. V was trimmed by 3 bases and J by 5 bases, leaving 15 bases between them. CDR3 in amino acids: CASSLEGRPGDTQYF. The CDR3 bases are TGTGCCAGCAGTTTGGAGGGCCGGCCTGGAGATACGCAGTATTTT.

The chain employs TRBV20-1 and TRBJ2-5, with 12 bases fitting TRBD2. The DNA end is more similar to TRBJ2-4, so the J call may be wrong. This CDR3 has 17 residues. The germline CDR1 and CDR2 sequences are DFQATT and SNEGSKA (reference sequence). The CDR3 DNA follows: TGCAGTGCTAGAGGGCCTAGCGGGAGGGCCGGTGGAGACATTCAGTACTTC. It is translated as CSARGPSGRAGGDIQYF.

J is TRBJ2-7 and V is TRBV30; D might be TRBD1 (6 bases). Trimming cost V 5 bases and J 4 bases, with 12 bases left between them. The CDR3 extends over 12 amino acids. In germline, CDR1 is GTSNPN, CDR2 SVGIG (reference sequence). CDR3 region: CAWSRDIYEQYF. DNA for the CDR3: TGTGCCTGGTCCCGGGACATATACGAGCAGTACTTC. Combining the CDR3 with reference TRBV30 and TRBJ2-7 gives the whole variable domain SQTIHQWPATLVQPVGSPLSLECTVEGTSNPNLYWYRQAAGRGLQLLFYSVGIGQISSEVPQNLSASRPQDRQFILSSKKLLLSDSGFYLCAWSRDIYEQYFGPGTRLTVT.

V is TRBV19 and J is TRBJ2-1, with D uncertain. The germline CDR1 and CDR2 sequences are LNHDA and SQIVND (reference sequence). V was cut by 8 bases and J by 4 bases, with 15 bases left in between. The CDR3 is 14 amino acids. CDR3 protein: CASLPGVGYNEQFF. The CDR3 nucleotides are TGTGCCAGTCTACCTGGGGTGGGATACAATGAGCAGTTCTTC.

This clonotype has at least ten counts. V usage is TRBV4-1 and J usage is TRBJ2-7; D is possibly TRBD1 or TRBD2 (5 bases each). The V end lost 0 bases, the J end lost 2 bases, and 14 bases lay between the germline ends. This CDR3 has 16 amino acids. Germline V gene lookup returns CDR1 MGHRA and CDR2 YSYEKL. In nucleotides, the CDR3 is TGCGCCAGCAGCCAAGATCCCGGGACCCGGACCTACGAGCAGTACTTC. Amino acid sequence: CASSQDPGTRTYEQYF.

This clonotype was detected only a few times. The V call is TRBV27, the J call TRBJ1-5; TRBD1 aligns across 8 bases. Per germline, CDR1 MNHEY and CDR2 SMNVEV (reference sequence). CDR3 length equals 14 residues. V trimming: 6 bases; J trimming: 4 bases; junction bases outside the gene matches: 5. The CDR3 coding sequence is TGTGCCAGCAGCCCGGGACAGGAAAATCAGCCCCAGCATTTT. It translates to CASSPGQENQPQHF.

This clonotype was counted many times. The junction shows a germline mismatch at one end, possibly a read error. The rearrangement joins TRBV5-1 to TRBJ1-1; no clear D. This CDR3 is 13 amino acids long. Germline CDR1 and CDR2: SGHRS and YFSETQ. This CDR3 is CASSPRANTEAFF. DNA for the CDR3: TGTGCCAGCAGCCCTCGGGCAAACACTGAAGCTTTCTTT.

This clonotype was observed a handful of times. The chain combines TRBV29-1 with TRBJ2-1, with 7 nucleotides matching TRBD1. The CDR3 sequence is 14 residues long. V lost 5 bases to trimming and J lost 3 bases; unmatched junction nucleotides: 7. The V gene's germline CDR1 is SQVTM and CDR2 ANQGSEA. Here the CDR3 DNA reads TGCAGCGTTTCTTCGGGACAGTTCTACAATGAGCAGTTCTTC. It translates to CSVSSGQFYNEQFF.

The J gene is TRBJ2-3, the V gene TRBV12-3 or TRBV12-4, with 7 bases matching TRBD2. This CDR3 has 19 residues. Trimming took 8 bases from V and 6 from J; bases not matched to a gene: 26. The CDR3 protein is CASPNPPSYPGLVADTQYF. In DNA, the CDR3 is TGTGCCAGCCCCAACCCCCCCTCTTACCCCGGACTAGTAGCCGATACGCAGTATTTT.

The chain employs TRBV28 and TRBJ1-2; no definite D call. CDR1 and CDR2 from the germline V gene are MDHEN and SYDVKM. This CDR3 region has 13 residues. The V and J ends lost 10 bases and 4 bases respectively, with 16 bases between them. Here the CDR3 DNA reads TGTGCCATCAGAGCCCCCGCCTCCTATGGCTACACCTTC. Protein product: CAIRAPASYGYTF.

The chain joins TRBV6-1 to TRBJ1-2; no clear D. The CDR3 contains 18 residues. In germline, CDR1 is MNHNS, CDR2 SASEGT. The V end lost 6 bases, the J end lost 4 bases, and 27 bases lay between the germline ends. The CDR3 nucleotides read TGTGCCAGCAGACCATTTTCTCACGCGCCCTTACTAGGCTATGGCTACACCTTC. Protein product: CASRPFSHAPLLGYGYTF.

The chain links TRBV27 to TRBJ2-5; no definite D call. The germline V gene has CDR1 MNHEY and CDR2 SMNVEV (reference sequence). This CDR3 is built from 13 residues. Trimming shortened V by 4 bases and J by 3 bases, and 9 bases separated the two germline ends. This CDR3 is CASSSISEETQYF. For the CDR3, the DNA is TGTGCCAGCAGTTCAATCTCGGAAGAGACCCAGTACTTC.

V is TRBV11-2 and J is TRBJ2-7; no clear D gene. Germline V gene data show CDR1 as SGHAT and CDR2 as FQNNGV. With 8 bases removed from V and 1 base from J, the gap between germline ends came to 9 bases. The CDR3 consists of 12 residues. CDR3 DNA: TGTGCCAGCGGCGCAGTTTCCTACGAGCAGTACTTC. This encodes CASGAVSYEQYF.

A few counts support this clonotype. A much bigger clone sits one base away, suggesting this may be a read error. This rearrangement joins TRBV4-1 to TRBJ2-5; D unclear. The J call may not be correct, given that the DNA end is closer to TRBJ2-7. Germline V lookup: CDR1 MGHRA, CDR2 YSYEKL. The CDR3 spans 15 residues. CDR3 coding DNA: TGCGCCAGCAGCCAAGAGGGGTTTCTGGGAAGCGAGCAGTACTTC. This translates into CASSQEGFLGSEQYF.

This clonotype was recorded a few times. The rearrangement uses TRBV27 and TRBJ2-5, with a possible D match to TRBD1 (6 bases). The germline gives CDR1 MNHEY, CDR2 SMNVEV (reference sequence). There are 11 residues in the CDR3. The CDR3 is CVSGELETQYF. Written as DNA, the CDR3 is TGTGTCTCAGGGGAACTAGAGACCCAGTACTTC.

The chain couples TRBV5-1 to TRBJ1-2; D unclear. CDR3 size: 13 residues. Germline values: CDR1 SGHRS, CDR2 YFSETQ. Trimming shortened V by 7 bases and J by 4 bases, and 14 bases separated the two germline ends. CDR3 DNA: TGCGCCAGCCGGGTTGGACGGACCTATGGCTACACCTTC. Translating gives CASRVGRTYGYTF.

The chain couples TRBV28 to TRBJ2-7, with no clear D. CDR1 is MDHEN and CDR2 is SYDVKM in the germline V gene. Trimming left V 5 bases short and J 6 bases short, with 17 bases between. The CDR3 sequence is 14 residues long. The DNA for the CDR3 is TGTGCCAGCAGTCCCATATCGGCCGGTTGCGAGCAGTACTTC. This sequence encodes CASSPISAGCEQYF.

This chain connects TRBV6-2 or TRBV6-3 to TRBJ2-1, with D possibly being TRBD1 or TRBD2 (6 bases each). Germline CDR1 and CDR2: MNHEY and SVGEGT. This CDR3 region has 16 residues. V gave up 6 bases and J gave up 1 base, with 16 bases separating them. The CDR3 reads CASRTRRGPSYNEQFF. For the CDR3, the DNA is TGTGCCAGCAGGACCAGACGGGGGCCGTCCTACAATGAGCAGTTCTTC.

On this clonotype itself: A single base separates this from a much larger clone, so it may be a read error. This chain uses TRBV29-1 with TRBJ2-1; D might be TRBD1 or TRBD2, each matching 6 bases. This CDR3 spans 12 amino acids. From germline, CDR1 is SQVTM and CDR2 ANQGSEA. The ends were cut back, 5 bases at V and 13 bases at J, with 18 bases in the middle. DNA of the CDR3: TGCAGCGTTCGTGGGGGGCTGGAGACCCAGTTCTTC. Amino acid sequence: CSVRGGLETQFF.

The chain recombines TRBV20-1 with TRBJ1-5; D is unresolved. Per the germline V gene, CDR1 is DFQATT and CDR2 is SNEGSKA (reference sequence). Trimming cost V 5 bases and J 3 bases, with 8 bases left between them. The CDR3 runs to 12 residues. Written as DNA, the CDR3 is TGCAGTGCTGATCCCCCCAATCAGCCCCAGCATTTT. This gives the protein CSADPPNQPQHF.

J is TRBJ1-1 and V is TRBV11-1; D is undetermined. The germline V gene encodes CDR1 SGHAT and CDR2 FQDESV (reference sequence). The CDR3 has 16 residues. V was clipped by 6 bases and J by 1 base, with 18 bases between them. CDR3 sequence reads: CASRGGVRQANTEAFF. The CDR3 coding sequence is TGTGCCAGCAGGGGTGGGGTGAGGCAGGCGAACACTGAAGCTTTCTTT. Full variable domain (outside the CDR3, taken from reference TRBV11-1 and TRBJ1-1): EAEVAQSPRYKITEKSQAVAFWCDPISGHATLYWYRQILGQGPELLVQFQDESVVDDSQLPKDRFSAERLKGVDSTLKIQPAELGDSAMYLCASRGGVRQANTEAFFGQGTRLTVV.

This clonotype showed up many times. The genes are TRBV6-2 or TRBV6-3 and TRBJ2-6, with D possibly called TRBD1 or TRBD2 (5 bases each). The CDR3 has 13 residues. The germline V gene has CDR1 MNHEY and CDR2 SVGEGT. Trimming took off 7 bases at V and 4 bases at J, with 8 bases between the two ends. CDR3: CASTGTGANVLTF. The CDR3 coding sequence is TGTGCCAGCACAGGGACCGGGGCCAACGTCCTGACTTTC.

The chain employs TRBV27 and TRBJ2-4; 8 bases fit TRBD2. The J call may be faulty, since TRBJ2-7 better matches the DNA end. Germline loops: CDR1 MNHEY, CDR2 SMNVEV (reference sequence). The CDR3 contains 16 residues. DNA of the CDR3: TGTGCCAGCAGTCGGATTACCGGGACTAGGACCCACGAGCAGTACTTC. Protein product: CASSRITGTRTHEQYF.

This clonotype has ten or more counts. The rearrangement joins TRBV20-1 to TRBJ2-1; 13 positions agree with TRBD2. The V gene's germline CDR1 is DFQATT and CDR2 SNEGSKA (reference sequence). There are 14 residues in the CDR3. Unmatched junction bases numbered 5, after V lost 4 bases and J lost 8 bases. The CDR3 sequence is CSATTSGGSDEQFF. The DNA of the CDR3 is TGCAGTGCTACGACTAGCGGGGGGTCCGATGAGCAGTTCTTC.

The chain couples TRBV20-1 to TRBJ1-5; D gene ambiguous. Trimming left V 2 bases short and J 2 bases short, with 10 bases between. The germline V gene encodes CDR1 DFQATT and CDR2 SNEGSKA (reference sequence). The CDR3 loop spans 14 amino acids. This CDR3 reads CSARSRWGNQPQHF. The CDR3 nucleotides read TGCAGTGCTAGATCGAGGTGGGGCAATCAGCCCCAGCATTTT.

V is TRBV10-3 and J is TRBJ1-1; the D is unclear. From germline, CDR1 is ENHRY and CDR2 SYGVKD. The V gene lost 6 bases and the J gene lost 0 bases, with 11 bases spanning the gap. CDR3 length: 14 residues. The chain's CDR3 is CAISGRGLNTEAFF. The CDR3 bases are TGTGCCATCAGCGGTCGGGGATTGAACACTGAAGCTTTCTTT.

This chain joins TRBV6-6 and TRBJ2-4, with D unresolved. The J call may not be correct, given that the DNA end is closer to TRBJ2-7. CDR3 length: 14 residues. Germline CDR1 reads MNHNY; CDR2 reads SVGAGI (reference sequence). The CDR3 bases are TGTGCCAGCAGTTACTCGTTGTTGACCCGCGAGCAGTACTTC. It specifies CASSYSLLTREQYF.

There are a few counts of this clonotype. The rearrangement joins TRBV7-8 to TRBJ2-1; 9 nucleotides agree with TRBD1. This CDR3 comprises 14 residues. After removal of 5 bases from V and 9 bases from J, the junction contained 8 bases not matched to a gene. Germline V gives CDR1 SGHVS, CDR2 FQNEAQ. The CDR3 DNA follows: TGTGCCAGCAGCACCGGGACAGGGAGTGGTGAGCAGTTCTTC. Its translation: CASSTGTGSGEQFF.